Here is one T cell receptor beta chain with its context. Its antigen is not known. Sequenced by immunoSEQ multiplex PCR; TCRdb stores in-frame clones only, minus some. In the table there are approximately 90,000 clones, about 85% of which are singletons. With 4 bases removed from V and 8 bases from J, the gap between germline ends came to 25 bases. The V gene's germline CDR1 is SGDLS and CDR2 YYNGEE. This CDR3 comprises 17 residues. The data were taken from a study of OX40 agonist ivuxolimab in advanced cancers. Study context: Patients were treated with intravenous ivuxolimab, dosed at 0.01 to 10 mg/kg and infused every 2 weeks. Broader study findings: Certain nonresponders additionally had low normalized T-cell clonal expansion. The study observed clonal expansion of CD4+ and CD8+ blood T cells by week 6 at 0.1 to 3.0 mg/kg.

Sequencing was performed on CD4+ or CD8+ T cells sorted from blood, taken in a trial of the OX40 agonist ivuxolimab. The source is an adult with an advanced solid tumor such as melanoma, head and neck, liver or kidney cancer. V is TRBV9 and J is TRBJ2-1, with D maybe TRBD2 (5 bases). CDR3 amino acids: CASSSQSEAVATDEQFF. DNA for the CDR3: TGTGCCAGCAGCTCTCAATCGGAGGCGGTAGCTACGGATGAGCAGTTCTTC.